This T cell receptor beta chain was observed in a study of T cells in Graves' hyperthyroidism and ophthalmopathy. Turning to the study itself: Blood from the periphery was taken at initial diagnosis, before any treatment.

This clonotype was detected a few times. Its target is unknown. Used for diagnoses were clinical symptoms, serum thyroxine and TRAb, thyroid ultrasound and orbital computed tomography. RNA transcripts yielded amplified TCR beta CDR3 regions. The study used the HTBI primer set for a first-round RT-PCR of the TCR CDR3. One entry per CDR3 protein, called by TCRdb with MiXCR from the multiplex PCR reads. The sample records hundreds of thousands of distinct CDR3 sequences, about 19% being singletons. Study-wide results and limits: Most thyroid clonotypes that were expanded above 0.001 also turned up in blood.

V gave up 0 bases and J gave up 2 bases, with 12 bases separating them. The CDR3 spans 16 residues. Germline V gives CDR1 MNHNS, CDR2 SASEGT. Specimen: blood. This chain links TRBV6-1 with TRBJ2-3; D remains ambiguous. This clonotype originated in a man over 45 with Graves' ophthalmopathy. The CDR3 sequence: CASSEAWRSSTDTQYF. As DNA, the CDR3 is TGTGCCAGCAGTGAAGCGTGGCGATCATCCACAGATACGCAGTATTTT.